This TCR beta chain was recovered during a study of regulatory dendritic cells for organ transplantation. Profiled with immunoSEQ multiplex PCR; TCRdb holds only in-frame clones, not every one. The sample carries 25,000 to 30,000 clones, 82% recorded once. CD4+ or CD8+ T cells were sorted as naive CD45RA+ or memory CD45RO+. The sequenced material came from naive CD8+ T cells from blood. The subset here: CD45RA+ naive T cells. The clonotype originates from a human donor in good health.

CDR3 sequence reads: CASSLHGGNEKLFF. In nucleotides, the CDR3 is TGCGCCAGCAGCCTCCACGGGGGGAATGAAAAACTGTTTTTT. The V call is TRBV5-1, the J call TRBJ1-4; maybe TRBD1 (5 bases). This CDR3 comprises 14 residues. Per the germline V gene, CDR1 is SGHRS and CDR2 is YFSETQ. Trimming took 4 bases from V and 5 from J, leaving 12 bases between them.